What follows are 6 T cell receptor beta chains derived from one specimen sequenced in a study of CD8 T cells in ankylosing spondylitis. TCRdb processed the 5' RACE reads anew with MiXCR; each CDR3 protein has one entry. The data show around 100,000 distinct CDR3 sequences, about 25% seen once. The sequenced material came from synovial fluid, either unsorted or a sorted T cell fraction (not recorded which). These receptors all come from a male donor with ankylosing spondylitis.

This chain uses TRBV20-1 with TRBJ2-5, with TRBD2 as a possible D gene (6 bases). Trimming pared 6 bases from V and 1 base from J, leaving 18 bases between. Germline V gene sequence: CDR1 DFQATT, CDR2 SNEGSKA (reference sequence). The length of the CDR3 is 15 residues. The DNA for the CDR3 is TGCAGTGCCGGCCCCCCCGGGAGCCTCCAAGAGACCCAGTACTTC. Translation gives CSAGPPGSLQETQYF.

This clonotype was seen only a few times. The rearrangement joins TRBV24-1 to TRBJ2-5; D not resolved. CDR3 length equals 15 residues. V was clipped by 4 bases and J by 7 bases, with 18 bases between them. From germline, CDR1 is KGHDR and CDR2 SFDVKD. CDR3 DNA: TGTGCCACCAGTGAACCAGACAATTCCGCAGCGACCCAGTACTTC. It codes for CATSEPDNSAATQYF.

In its sample, this clonotype ranks as medium-sized. The V gene is TRBV5-1, the J gene TRBJ1-3; D is unresolved. Germline CDR1 reads SGHRS; CDR2 reads YFSETQ. The CDR3 runs to 14 residues. Trimming left V 0 bases short and J 2 bases short, with 6 bases between. Written as DNA, the CDR3 is TGCGCCAGCAGCTTGGACAGAACTGGAAACACCATATATTTT. This encodes CASSLDRTGNTIYF.

This clonotype was counted a few times. The chain links TRBV25-1 to TRBJ2-3; D remains ambiguous. The CDR3 length is 13 residues. The germline gives CDR1 MGHDK, CDR2 SYGVNS. Trimming removed 9 bases from V and 2 bases from J, with 12 bases in between. The CDR3 DNA sequence: TGTGCCAGTAACCGCACGGTCACAGATACGCAGTATTTT. This sequence encodes CASNRTVTDTQYF.

This sequence joins TRBV4-1 and TRBJ2-1; D ambiguous. Trimming left V 0 bases short and J 8 bases short, with 8 bases between. Per the germline V gene, CDR1 is MGHRA and CDR2 is YSYEKL. CDR3 size: 13 residues. The CDR3 DNA is TGCGCCAGCAGCCAAGATCTTAGTTATGAGCAGTTCTTC. Encoded protein: CASSQDLSYEQFF.

The chain couples TRBV20-1 to TRBJ1-4; D possibly corresponds to TRBD1 (5 bases). This CDR3 spans 15 amino acids. Trimming cost V 3 bases and J 0 bases, with 11 bases left between them. Germline V gives CDR1 DFQATT, CDR2 SNEGSKA (reference sequence). The CDR3 protein is CSASGRAATNEKLFF. CDR3 DNA: TGCAGTGCTAGCGGCAGGGCCGCAACTAATGAAAAACTGTTTTTT.